This is a list of T cell receptor beta chains from one sample in a study of cytomegalovirus exposure and HLA in healthy donors. Sequenced by immunoSEQ multiplex PCR; TCRdb stores in-frame clones only, minus some. This repertoire shows over 100,000 clones, just under 70% found once; its top ten account for 4.5% to 5.5%. Source material: PBMCs. These receptors were obtained from a woman in her 70s in good health and CMV-seropositive. Both conserved end residues are part of each CDR3. The order of the fields is CDR3 length, J gene, V gene, D gene, clone size, CDR3 DNA, CDR3 protein. A D gene is named only where the DNA matches it firmly. Some rows have no size entry. The others give once, few or many, or a class for an expanded clone.

cdr3_length: 15
j_call: TRBJ1-6
v_call: TRBV30
d_call: NA
clone_size: NA
cdr3_nt: TGTGCCTGGGACTATTCTTACGGGTATAATTCACCCCTCCACTTT
cdr3_aa: CAWDYSYGYNSPLHF

cdr3_length: 14
j_call: TRBJ1-5
v_call: TRBV7-9
d_call: TRBD1
clone_size: NA
cdr3_nt: TGTGCCAGCAGCTCGGACAGGCTAAATCAGCCCCAGCATTTT
cdr3_aa: CASSSDRLNQPQHF

cdr3_length: 13
j_call: TRBJ2-5
v_call: TRBV29-1
d_call: TRBD1
clone_size: few
cdr3_nt: TGCAGCGTTGGGACAGGGCTAAGAGAGACCCAGTACTTC
cdr3_aa: CSVGTGLRETQYF

cdr3_length: 15
j_call: TRBJ2-1
v_call: TRBV7-7
d_call: NA
clone_size: NA
cdr3_nt: TGTGCTAGCAGCCCGGGACTCAGCTCCTACAATGAGCAGTTCTTC
cdr3_aa: CASSPGLSSYNEQFF

cdr3_length: 15
j_call: TRBJ1-5
v_call: TRBV5-6
d_call: NA
clone_size: NA
cdr3_nt: TGTGCCAGCAGCTTGTCGGGGAAAGGCAATCAGCCCCAGCATTTT
cdr3_aa: CASSLSGKGNQPQHF

cdr3_length: 16
j_call: TRBJ2-7
v_call: TRBV18
d_call: TRBD1
clone_size: NA
cdr3_nt: TGTGCCAGCTCACCCAACATCGGGACAGGGGTCAACGAGCAGTACTTC
cdr3_aa: CASSPNIGTGVNEQYF

cdr3_length: 13
j_call: TRBJ1-1
v_call: TRBV27
d_call: NA
clone_size: NA
cdr3_nt: TGTGCCAGCAGTTTGGCAGGCAACACTGAAGCTTTCTTT
cdr3_aa: CASSLAGNTEAFF

cdr3_length: 15
j_call: TRBJ1-5
v_call: TRBV18
d_call: NA
clone_size: NA
cdr3_nt: TGTGCCAGCTCACCAAATGATTTGTCGGATCAGCCCCAGCATTTT
cdr3_aa: CASSPNDLSDQPQHF

cdr3_length: 15
j_call: TRBJ2-3
v_call: TRBV6-4
d_call: NA
clone_size: NA
cdr3_nt: TGTGCCAGCAGTGCGGAAGGGGGACGCACAGATACGCAGTATTTT
cdr3_aa: CASSAEGGRTDTQYF

cdr3_length: 16
j_call: TRBJ2-7
v_call: TRBV30
d_call: NA
clone_size: NA
cdr3_nt: TGTGCCTGGAGTGATATAGGGGGAATTGTCCCCTACGAGCAGCACTTC
cdr3_aa: CAWSDIGGIVPYEQHF

cdr3_length: 16
j_call: TRBJ2-3
v_call: TRBV5-4
d_call: TRBD2
clone_size: NA
cdr3_nt: TGTGCCAGCAGCTTCGGACTAGCGGGGGTCACAGATACGCAGTATTTT
cdr3_aa: CASSFGLAGVTDTQYF

cdr3_length: 11
j_call: TRBJ1-1
v_call: TRBV29-1
d_call: TRBD1
clone_size: NA
cdr3_nt: TGCAGCGGGGGACAGGGACCTGAAGCTTTCTTT
cdr3_aa: CSGGQGPEAFF

cdr3_length: 15
j_call: TRBJ1-2
v_call: TRBV5-1
d_call: TRBD1
clone_size: few
cdr3_nt: TGCGCCAGCAGCTCGGGACAGCCAGAGTACTATGGCTACACCTTC
cdr3_aa: CASSSGQPEYYGYTF

cdr3_length: 15
j_call: TRBJ1-1
v_call: TRBV5-6
d_call: NA
clone_size: NA
cdr3_nt: TGTGCCAGCAGCTTAGAGTTGTCGGGGAAGGATGAAGCTTTCTTT
cdr3_aa: CASSLELSGKDEAFF

cdr3_length: 15
j_call: TRBJ1-5
v_call: TRBV18
d_call: NA
clone_size: NA
cdr3_nt: TGTGCCAGCTCACCAACATTGGGGGCTAATCAGCCCCAGCATTTT
cdr3_aa: CASSPTLGANQPQHF

cdr3_length: 13
j_call: TRBJ1-2
v_call: TRBV6-1
d_call: TRBD1
clone_size: NA
cdr3_nt: TGTGCCAGCATTCCGACAGGGGGGTACGGCTACACCTTC
cdr3_aa: CASIPTGGYGYTF

cdr3_length: 13
j_call: TRBJ1-1
v_call: TRBV11-2
d_call: NA
clone_size: NA
cdr3_nt: TGTGCCAGCAGCTTAGATTCCCTTACTGAAGCTTTCTTT
cdr3_aa: CASSLDSLTEAFF

cdr3_length: 13
j_call: TRBJ1-1
v_call: TRBV30
d_call: NA
clone_size: NA
cdr3_nt: TGTGCCTGGAGTGGGACAGAGAACACTGAAGCTTTCTTT
cdr3_aa: CAWSGTENTEAFF

cdr3_length: 13
j_call: TRBJ1-1
v_call: TRBV19
d_call: NA
clone_size: NA
cdr3_nt: TGTGCCAGTAGTATACTTGGGGGGACTGAAGCTTTCTTT
cdr3_aa: CASSILGGTEAFF

cdr3_length: 19
j_call: TRBJ2-2
v_call: TRBV5-1
d_call: NA
clone_size: NA
cdr3_nt: TGCGCCAGCAGCTTGCGGGGGGCTTTGTCCCCAATAGGTACCGGGGAGCTGTTTTTT
cdr3_aa: CASSLRGALSPIGTGELFF

cdr3_length: 15
j_call: TRBJ1-1
v_call: TRBV10-3
d_call: NA
clone_size: NA
cdr3_nt: TGTGCCATCAGTGAGTCGACGGGGAGAAACACTGAAGCTTTCTTT
cdr3_aa: CAISESTGRNTEAFF

cdr3_length: 16
j_call: TRBJ2-2
v_call: TRBV13
d_call: TRBD2
clone_size: NA
cdr3_nt: TGTGCCAGCAGCCAAACTAGCGGGGTCAACACCGGGGAGCTGTTTTTT
cdr3_aa: CASSQTSGVNTGELFF

cdr3_length: 15
j_call: TRBJ2-3
v_call: TRBV9
d_call: NA
clone_size: NA
cdr3_nt: TGTGCCAGCAGCGTAGAGGGGCTGGGGACAGATACGCAGTATTTT
cdr3_aa: CASSVEGLGTDTQYF

cdr3_length: 11
j_call: TRBJ1-1
v_call: TRBV6-1
d_call: NA
clone_size: many
cdr3_nt: TGTGCCAGCAGGAGAGATACTGAAGCTTTCTTT
cdr3_aa: CASRRDTEAFF

cdr3_length: 14
j_call: TRBJ1-2
v_call: TRBV5-6
d_call: TRBD1
clone_size: once
cdr3_nt: TGTGCCAGCAGCTTAGCGGGAGGGGGCGATGGCTACACCTTC
cdr3_aa: CASSLAGGGDGYTF

cdr3_length: 15
j_call: TRBJ1-2
v_call: TRBV10-3
d_call: TRBD1
clone_size: NA
cdr3_nt: TGTGCCACCAGTTTGACAGGGTTTCCGGACTATGGCTACACCTTC
cdr3_aa: CATSLTGFPDYGYTF

cdr3_length: 14
j_call: TRBJ2-2
v_call: TRBV7-6
d_call: NA
clone_size: few
cdr3_nt: TGTGCCAGCAGCTCGGGGTCGAGCACCGGGGAGCTGTTTTTT
cdr3_aa: CASSSGSSTGELFF

cdr3_length: 14
j_call: TRBJ1-3
v_call: TRBV30
d_call: NA
clone_size: few
cdr3_nt: TGTGCCTGGGGGGGAGGCTTCTCTGGAAACACCATATATTTT
cdr3_aa: CAWGGGFSGNTIYF

cdr3_length: 18
j_call: TRBJ1-4
v_call: TRBV9
d_call: TRBD1
clone_size: NA
cdr3_nt: TGTGCCAGCAGCGTAGGGCCCGGGACAGGGGCTGCGGATGAAAAACTGTTTTTT
cdr3_aa: CASSVGPGTGAADEKLFF

cdr3_length: 13
j_call: TRBJ1-1
v_call: TRBV18
d_call: NA
clone_size: NA
cdr3_nt: TGTGCCAGCTCACCCCCAGGGCTCACTGAAGCTTTCTTT
cdr3_aa: CASSPPGLTEAFF

cdr3_length: 16
j_call: TRBJ2-7
v_call: TRBV6-5
d_call: TRBD1
clone_size: NA
cdr3_nt: TGTGCCAGCAGTTTCCTGGGGACAGGGAGGGTCGACGAGCAGTACTTC
cdr3_aa: CASSFLGTGRVDEQYF

cdr3_length: 15
j_call: TRBJ1-1
v_call: TRBV19
d_call: NA
clone_size: NA
cdr3_nt: TGTGCCAGTAGTCTCCATGACAGCATGAACACTGAAGCTTTCTTT
cdr3_aa: CASSLHDSMNTEAFF

cdr3_length: 15
j_call: TRBJ2-4
v_call: TRBV12-5
d_call: TRBD1
clone_size: NA
cdr3_nt: TGTGCTAGTGGTTTCGGGGACAGGGGACAAAACATTCAGTACTTC
cdr3_aa: CASGFGDRGQNIQYF

cdr3_length: 12
j_call: TRBJ2-5
v_call: TRBV6-5
d_call: TRBD2
clone_size: NA
cdr3_nt: TGTGCCAGTTACCAGGTCCGGGAGGCCCAGTACTTC
cdr3_aa: CASYQVREAQYF

cdr3_length: 15
j_call: TRBJ1-4
v_call: TRBV6-5
d_call: NA
clone_size: few
cdr3_nt: TGTGCCAGCAGTTACACCCGGGGTTTAGGGGAAAAACTGTTTTTT
cdr3_aa: CASSYTRGLGEKLFF

cdr3_length: 15
j_call: TRBJ2-5
v_call: TRBV7-2
d_call: NA
clone_size: few
cdr3_nt: TGTGCCAGCAGATCTAGCCGACTAGACCCCCAGACCCAGTACTTC
cdr3_aa: CASRSSRLDPQTQYF

cdr3_length: 15
j_call: TRBJ1-2
v_call: TRBV6-5
d_call: TRBD1
clone_size: once
cdr3_nt: TGTGCCAGCAGAGCCGACAGGGAGGTTAACTATGGCTACACCTTC
cdr3_aa: CASRADREVNYGYTF

cdr3_length: 20
j_call: TRBJ2-2
v_call: TRBV4-3
d_call: TRBD2
clone_size: few
cdr3_nt: TGCGCCAGCAGCCAAGCACTGGTCAATCTCGGGGGGGCGAGTACCGGGGAGCTGTTTTTT
cdr3_aa: CASSQALVNLGGASTGELFF

cdr3_length: 15
j_call: TRBJ1-2
v_call: TRBV27
d_call: NA
clone_size: NA
cdr3_nt: TGTGCCAGCAGTTTAACAGGAGGGGTACGCTATGGCTACACCTTC
cdr3_aa: CASSLTGGVRYGYTF

cdr3_length: 11
j_call: TRBJ2-7
v_call: TRBV30
d_call: NA
clone_size: NA
cdr3_nt: TGTGCCTGGAGTGCAGGGTCTGAGCAGTACTTC
cdr3_aa: CAWSAGSEQYF

cdr3_length: 14
j_call: TRBJ2-7
v_call: TRBV10-3
d_call: NA
clone_size: few
cdr3_nt: TGTGCCATCAGTGCTGGGGGCCAGGGAAACGAGCAGTACTTC
cdr3_aa: CAISAGGQGNEQYF

cdr3_length: 13
j_call: TRBJ1-6
v_call: TRBV6-6
d_call: TRBD1
clone_size: NA
cdr3_nt: TGTGCCAGCAGCAGGGGGCTAGAATCACCCCTCCACTTT
cdr3_aa: CASSRGLESPLHF

cdr3_length: 12
j_call: TRBJ1-4
v_call: TRBV4-2
d_call: NA
clone_size: NA
cdr3_nt: TGTGCCAGCAGGACGGGGACTAGGAAACTGTTTTTT
cdr3_aa: CASRTGTRKLFF

cdr3_length: 13
j_call: TRBJ1-1
v_call: TRBV2
d_call: NA
clone_size: NA
cdr3_nt: TGTGCCAGCAGTCCCATCCCCCCGGGTGAAGCTTTCTTT
cdr3_aa: CASSPIPPGEAFF

cdr3_length: 14
j_call: TRBJ1-1
v_call: TRBV6-5
d_call: TRBD1
clone_size: NA
cdr3_nt: TGTGCCAGCAGTATCCAGGGGGAAGGGACTGAAGCTTTCTTT
cdr3_aa: CASSIQGEGTEAFF

cdr3_length: 13
j_call: TRBJ2-7
v_call: TRBV6-6
d_call: TRBD2
clone_size: NA
cdr3_nt: TGTGCCAGCAGTGTAGCGGGGGACTACGAGCAGTACTTC
cdr3_aa: CASSVAGDYEQYF

cdr3_length: 15
j_call: TRBJ2-1
v_call: TRBV5-1
d_call: NA
clone_size: NA
cdr3_nt: TGCGCCAGCAGCTTCTCGGGGAATTCCTACAATGAGCAGTTCTTC
cdr3_aa: CASSFSGNSYNEQFF

cdr3_length: 15
j_call: TRBJ1-1
v_call: TRBV6-5
d_call: NA
clone_size: NA
cdr3_nt: TGTGCCAGCAGTTACTCTGGGGGCTTGAACACTGAAGCTTTCTTT
cdr3_aa: CASSYSGGLNTEAFF

cdr3_length: 15
j_call: TRBJ1-5
v_call: TRBV19
d_call: TRBD1
clone_size: once
cdr3_nt: TGTGCCAGTAGTACTGACAGGGGTGGCAATCAGCCCCAGCATTTT
cdr3_aa: CASSTDRGGNQPQHF

cdr3_length: 15
j_call: TRBJ2-1
v_call: TRBV14
d_call: TRBD2
clone_size: NA
cdr3_nt: TGTGCCAGCAGCTTGAGCGGGGGGGCCTACAATGAGCAGTTCTTC
cdr3_aa: CASSLSGGAYNEQFF

cdr3_length: 15
j_call: TRBJ2-7
v_call: TRBV6-5
d_call: NA
clone_size: NA
cdr3_nt: TGTGCCAGCACCAAGAGACAGAATAGCCTCTACGAGCAGTACTTC
cdr3_aa: CASTKRQNSLYEQYF

cdr3_length: 13
j_call: TRBJ1-5
v_call: TRBV27
d_call: NA
clone_size: NA
cdr3_nt: TGTGCCAGCCCCCTAGATTCCAATCAGCCCCAGCATTTT
cdr3_aa: CASPLDSNQPQHF

cdr3_length: 12
j_call: TRBJ2-5
v_call: TRBV29-1
d_call: TRBD1
clone_size: few
cdr3_nt: TGCAGCGTTCGGGACAGCTGGGAGACCCAGTACTTC
cdr3_aa: CSVRDSWETQYF